This is a list of T cell receptor beta chains from one sample in a study of cytomegalovirus exposure and HLA in healthy donors. Using immunoSEQ multiplex PCR, the repertoire was profiled, and TCRdb retains in-frame clones only, with some absent. This table has about 110,000 clones, more than 60% appearing once. The sequencing input was PBMCs. These receptors all come from a man aged 25-45 years in good health and CMV-seropositive. Both conserved end residues are trimmed from each CDR3. For some rows the clone size is stated as once, few or many, or as a class when expanded; others skip it.

clone_size | v_call | cdr3_aa
- | TRBV27 | ASSFPPGQDLTGELF
- | TRBV29-1 | SGMTGDTGELF
- | TRBV27 | ASSVELSYNEQF
- | TRBV6-1 | ASSEAFLGRDKKNIQY
- | TRBV29-1 | SVSGTAFSYEQY
medium-sized | TRBV5-1 | ASSPGQGIHEQY
- | TRBV5-1 | ASSLASQGYYGYT
- | TRBV19 | ASSIARITDTQY
few | TRBV5-1 | ASSATGVGYEQY
few | TRBV7-9 | ASSARREIKKGTEAF
- | TRBV4-1 | ASSQGANAGELF
few | TRBV6-6 | ASSYGQTTEAF
once | TRBV5-1 | ASSFIRSDTEAF
- | TRBV5-1 | ASSLAPSGGYTDTQY
- | TRBV7-2 | ASSSYTGVGYT
few | TRBV7-2 | ASSSAVSRSDTQY
- | TRBV9 | ASSLTAGAQY
- | TRBV6-5 | ASSYSQGGTYEQY
few | TRBV19 | ASSTGTAAYEQY
few | TRBV7-9 | ASSLGENTEAF
once | TRBV6-6 | ASSYPTAKEGYT
- | TRBV5-1 | ASSLASGGQTEQF
- | TRBV27 | ASSLSAGTGYQPQH
- | TRBV7-2 | ASSLDSTGAFYGYT
- | TRBV5-6 | ASSFRGLTYEQY
- | TRBV6-1 | ASSDKGAMSYEQY
- | TRBV30 | AWSVPGQGAGEQY
- | TRBV18 | ASSTRTGHNEQF
few | TRBV6-5 | ASSPGTDTEAF
- | TRBV9 | ASSASGTTNEKLF
- | TRBV29-1 | SGRVNTGELF
few | TRBV7-2 | ASSQGLAGTYEQY
- | TRBV5-1 | ASSLNRPGELF
- | TRBV30 | AWSYYGNQPQH
- | TRBV6-1 | ASSRTGTSYEQY
- | TRBV19 | ASSPGTGGARTEAF
- | TRBV7-9 | ASSSLKLTSGGWETQY